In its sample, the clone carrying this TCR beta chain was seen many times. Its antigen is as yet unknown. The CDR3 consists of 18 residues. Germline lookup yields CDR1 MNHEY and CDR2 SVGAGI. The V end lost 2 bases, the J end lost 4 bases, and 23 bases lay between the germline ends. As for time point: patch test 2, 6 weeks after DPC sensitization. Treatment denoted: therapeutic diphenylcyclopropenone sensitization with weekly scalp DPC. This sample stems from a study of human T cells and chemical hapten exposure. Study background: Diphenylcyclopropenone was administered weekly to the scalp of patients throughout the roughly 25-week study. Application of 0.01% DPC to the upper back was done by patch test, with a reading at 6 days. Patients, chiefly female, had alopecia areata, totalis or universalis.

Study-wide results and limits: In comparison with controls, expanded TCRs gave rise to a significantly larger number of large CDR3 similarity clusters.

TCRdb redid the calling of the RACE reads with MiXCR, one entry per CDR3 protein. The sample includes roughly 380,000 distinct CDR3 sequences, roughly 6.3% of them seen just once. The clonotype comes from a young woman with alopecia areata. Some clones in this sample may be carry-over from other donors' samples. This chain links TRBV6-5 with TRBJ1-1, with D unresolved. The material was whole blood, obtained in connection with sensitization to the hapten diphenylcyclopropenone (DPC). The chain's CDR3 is CASSYRNWEWGGFTEAFF. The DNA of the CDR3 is TGTGCCAGCAGTTACCGTAACTGGGAATGGGGTGGTTTCACTGAAGCTTTCTTT.